The subject of this entry is one T cell receptor (beta chain). The data were taken from a study of graft-versus-host responses after intestinal transplantation. Overall study: Tacrolimus plus steroids were given to all recipients for roughly 3 years, preceded by anti-thymocyte globulin induction.

The V gene's germline CDR1 is MDHEN and CDR2 SYDVKM. The CDR3 loop spans 21 amino acids. Trimming cost V 3 bases and J 0 bases, with 27 bases left between them. Investigators treated the graft tissue so that it released intraepithelial and lamina propria lymphocytes. Repertoires were generated with immunoSEQ multiplex PCR, while TCRdb's copy carries only in-frame clones and drops some. This sample has around 15,000 clones, with roughly 78% found just once. The receptor comes from a human patient who received an intestinal transplant, so some T cells may come from the graft donor. The material was ileum tissue, obtained approximately 110 days after intestinal transplant. The gene calls are TRBV28 and TRBJ1-5; D not certain. The CDR3 DNA reads TGTGCCAGCAGTTTTAATTTTCTGGACCTGGGAATGGATTATAGCAATCAGCCCCAGCATTTT. As protein: CASSFNFLDLGMDYSNQPQHF.